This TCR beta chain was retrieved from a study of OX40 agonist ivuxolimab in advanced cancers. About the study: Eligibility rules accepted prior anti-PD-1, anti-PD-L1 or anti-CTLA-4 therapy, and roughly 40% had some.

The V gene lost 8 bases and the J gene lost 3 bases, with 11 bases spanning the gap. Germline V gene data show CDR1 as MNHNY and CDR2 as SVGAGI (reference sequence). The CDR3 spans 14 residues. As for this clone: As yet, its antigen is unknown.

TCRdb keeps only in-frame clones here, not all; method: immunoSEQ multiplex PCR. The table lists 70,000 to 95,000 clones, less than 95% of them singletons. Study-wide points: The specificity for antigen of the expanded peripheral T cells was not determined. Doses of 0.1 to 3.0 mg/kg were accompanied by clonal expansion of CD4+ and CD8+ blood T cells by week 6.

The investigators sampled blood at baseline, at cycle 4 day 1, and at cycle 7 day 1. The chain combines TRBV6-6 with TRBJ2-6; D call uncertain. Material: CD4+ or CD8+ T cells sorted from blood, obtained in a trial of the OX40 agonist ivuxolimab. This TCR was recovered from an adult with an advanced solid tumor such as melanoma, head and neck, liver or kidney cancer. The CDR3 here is CASRPQRGANVLTF. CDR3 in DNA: TGTGCCAGCCGCCCCCAGCGTGGGGCCAACGTCCTGACTTTC.